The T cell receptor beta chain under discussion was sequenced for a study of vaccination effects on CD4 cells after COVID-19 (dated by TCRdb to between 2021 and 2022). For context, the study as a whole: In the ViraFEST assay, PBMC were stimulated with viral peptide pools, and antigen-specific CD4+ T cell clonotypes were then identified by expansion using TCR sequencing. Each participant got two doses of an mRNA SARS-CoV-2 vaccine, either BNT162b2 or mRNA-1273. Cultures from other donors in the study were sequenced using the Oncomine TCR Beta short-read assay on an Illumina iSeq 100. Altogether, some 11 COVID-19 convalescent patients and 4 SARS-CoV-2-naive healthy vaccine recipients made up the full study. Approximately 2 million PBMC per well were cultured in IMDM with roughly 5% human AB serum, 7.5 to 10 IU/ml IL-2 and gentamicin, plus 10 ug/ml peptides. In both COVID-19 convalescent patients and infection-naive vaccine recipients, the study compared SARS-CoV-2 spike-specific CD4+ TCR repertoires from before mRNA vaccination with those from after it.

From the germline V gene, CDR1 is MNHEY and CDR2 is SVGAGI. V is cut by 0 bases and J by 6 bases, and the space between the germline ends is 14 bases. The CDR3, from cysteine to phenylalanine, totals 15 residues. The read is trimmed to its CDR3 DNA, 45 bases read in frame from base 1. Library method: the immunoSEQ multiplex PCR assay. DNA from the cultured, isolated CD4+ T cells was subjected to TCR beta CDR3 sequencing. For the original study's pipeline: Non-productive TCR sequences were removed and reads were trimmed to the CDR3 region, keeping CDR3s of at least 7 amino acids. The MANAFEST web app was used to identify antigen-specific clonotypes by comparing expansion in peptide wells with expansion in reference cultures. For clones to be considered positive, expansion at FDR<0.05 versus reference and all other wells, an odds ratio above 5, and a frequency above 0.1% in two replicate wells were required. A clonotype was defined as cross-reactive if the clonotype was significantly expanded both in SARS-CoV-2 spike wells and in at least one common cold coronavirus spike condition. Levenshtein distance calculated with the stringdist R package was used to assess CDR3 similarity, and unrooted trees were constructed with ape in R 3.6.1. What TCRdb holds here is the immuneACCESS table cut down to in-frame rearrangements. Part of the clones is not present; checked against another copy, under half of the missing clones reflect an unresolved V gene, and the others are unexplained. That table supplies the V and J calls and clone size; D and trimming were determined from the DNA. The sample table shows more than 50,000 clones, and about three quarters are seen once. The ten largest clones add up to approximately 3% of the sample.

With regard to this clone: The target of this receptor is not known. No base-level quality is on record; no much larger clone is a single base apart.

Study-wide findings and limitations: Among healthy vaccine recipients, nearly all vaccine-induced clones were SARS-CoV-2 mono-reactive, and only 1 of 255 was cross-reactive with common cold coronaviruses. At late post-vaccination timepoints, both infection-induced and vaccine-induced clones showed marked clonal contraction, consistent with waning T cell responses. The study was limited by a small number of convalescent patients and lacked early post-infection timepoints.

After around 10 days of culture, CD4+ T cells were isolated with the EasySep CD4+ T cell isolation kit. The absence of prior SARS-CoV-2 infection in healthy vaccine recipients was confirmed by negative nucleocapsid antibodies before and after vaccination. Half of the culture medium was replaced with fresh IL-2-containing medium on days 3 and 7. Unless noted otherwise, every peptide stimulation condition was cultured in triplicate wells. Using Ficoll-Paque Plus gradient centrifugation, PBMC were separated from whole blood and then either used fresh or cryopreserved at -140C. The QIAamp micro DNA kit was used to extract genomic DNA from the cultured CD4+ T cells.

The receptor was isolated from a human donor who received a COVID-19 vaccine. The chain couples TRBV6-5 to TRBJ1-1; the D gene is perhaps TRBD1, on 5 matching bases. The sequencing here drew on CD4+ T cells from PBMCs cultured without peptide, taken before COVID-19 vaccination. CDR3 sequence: CASSYSMGGRAEAFF. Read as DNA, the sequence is TGTGCCAGCAGTTACTCGATGGGGGGTCGGGCTGAAGCTTTCTTT.